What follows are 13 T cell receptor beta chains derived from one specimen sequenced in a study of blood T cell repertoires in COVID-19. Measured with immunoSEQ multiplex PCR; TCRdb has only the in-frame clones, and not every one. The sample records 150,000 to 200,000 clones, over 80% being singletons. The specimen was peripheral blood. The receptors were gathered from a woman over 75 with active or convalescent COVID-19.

The CDR3 reads CASSALQGADTEAFF. The CDR3 DNA is TGCGCCAGCAGTGCTCTCCAGGGGGCTGACACTGAAGCTTTCTTT. The rearrangement joins TRBV10-1 to TRBJ1-1, with 8 nucleotides matching TRBD1. Germline V lookup: CDR1 WNHNN, CDR2 SYGVQD (reference sequence). The CDR3 loop spans 15 amino acids. V trimming: 4 bases; J trimming: 3 bases; junction bases outside the gene matches: 7.

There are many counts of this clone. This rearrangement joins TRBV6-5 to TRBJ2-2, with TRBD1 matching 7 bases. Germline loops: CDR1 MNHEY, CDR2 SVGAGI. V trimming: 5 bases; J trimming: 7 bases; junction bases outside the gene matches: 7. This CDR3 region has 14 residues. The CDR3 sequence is CASSRQGWNGELFF. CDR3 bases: TGTGCCAGCAGTCGACAGGGTTGGAACGGGGAGCTGTTTTTT.

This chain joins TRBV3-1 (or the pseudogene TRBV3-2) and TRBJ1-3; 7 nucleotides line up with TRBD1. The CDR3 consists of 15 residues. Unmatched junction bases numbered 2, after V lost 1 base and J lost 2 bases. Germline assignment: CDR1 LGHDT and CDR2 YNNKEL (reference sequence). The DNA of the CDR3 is TGTGCCAGCAGCCAAGCGGACAGGACTGGAAACACCATATATTTT. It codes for CASSQADRTGNTIYF.

CDR3 loop: CASSLPSGYQETQYF. DNA of the CDR3: TGCGCCAGCAGCTTGCCGAGTGGTTATCAAGAGACCCAGTACTTC. The chain combines TRBV5-1 with TRBJ2-5, with no clear D. Germline CDR1 and CDR2: SGHRS and YFSETQ. The CDR3 has 15 amino acids. Trimming took off 1 base at V and 2 bases at J, with 12 bases between the two ends.

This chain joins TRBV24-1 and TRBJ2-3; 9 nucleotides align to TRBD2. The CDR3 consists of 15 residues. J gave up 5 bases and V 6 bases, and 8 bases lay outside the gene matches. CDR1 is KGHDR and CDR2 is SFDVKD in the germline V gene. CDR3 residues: CATSPGTSLLDTQYF. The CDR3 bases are TGTGCCACCAGTCCTGGGACTAGCTTATTAGATACGCAGTATTTT.

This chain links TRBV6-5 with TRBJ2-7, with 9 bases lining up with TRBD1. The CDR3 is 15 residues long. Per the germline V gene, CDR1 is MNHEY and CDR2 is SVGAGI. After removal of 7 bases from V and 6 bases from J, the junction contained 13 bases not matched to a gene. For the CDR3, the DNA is TGTGCCAGCAATTCGATCGGGACAGGGATTTTCGAGCAGTACTTC. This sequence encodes CASNSIGTGIFEQYF.

The CDR3 sequence is CASSSGASSYNEQFF. CDR3 DNA: TGCGCCAGCAGCTCAGGGGCGAGCTCCTACAATGAGCAGTTCTTC. The chain is built from TRBV5-1 and TRBJ2-1; perhaps TRBD1 as D (6 bases). Trimming cost V 3 bases and J 0 bases, with 10 bases left between them. The CDR3 extends over 15 amino acids. CDR1 and CDR2 from the germline V gene are SGHRS and YFSETQ.

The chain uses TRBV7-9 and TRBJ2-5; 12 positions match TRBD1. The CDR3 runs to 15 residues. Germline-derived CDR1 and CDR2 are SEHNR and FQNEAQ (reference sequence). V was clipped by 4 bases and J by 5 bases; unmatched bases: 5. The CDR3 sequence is CASSYGTGGRETQYF. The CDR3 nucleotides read TGTGCCAGCAGCTACGGGACAGGGGGCAGGGAGACCCAGTACTTC.

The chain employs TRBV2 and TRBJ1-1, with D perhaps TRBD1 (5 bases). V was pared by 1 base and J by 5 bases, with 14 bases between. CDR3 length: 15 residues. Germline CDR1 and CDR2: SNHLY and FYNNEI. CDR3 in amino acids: CASSEEGQGRTEAFF. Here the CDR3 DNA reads TGTGCCAGCAGTGAAGAAGGGCAGGGAAGGACTGAAGCTTTCTTT.

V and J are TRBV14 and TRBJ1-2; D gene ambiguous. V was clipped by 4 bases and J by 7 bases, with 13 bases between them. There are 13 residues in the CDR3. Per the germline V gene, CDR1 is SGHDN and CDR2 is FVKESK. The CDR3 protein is CASSLAGWGGYTF. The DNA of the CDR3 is TGTGCCAGCAGCCTCGCGGGTTGGGGTGGCTACACCTTC.

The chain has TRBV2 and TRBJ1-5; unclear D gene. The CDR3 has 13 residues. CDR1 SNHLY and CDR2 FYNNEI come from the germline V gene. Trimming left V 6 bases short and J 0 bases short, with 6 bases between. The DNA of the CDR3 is TGTGCCAGCAGGGGCCTTAGCAATCAGCCCCAGCATTTT. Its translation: CASRGLSNQPQHF.

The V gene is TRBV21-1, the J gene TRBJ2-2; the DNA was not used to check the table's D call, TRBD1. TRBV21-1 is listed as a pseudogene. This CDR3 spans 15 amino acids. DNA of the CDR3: TGTGCCAGCAGCAAAGACAGGGGTAACACCGGGGAGCTGTTTTTT. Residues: CASSKDRGNTGELFF.

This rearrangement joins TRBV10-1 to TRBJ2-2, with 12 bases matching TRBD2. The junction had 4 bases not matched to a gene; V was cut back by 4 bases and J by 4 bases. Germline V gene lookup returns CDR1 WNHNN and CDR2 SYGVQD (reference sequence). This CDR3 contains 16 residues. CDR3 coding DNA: TGCGCCAGCAGTGGGACTAGCGGGGTAGGCACCGGGGAGCTGTTTTTT. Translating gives CASSGTSGVGTGELFF.